This T cell receptor beta chain was sequenced during a study of molecular identifiers for immune sequencing clone quantification. Previously reported methods and listed TCR primers produced the bulk TCR libraries. TCRdb independently ran MiXCR on the PCR reads; one entry per CDR3 protein. The sample has tens of thousands of distinct CDR3 sequences; roughly 20% are singletons. The CDR3 length is 14 residues. The J segment lost 4 bases and the V segment lost 10 bases, leaving 10 bases of the junction unmatched. Findings and limits, study-wide: Spiked TCR RNA from one Jurkat cell reportedly showed up when mixed among 950,000 to 1,000,000 naive cells.

This clonotype was counted between two and nine times. Its antigen is undetermined. Sequencing libraries of naive CD8 cells derived from around 20,000 to 1,000,000 sorted cells with 10%, 30% or 50% RNA. V gene TRBV12-3 or TRBV12-4 combines with J gene TRBJ2-1; 7 bases map to TRBD2. The sample comprised naive CD8+ T cells from blood, with Jurkat cell RNA spiked in. Subset of the sample: FACS-sorted CD8+CD4-CCR7+CD45RA+ naive T cells. The receptor was isolated from a human donor in good health. Some libraries in this study had Jurkat cell RNA spiked in. This CDR3 reads CATQTSSGYNEQFF. The DNA of the CDR3 is TGTGCCACCCAGACTAGCTCGGGATACAATGAGCAGTTCTTC.